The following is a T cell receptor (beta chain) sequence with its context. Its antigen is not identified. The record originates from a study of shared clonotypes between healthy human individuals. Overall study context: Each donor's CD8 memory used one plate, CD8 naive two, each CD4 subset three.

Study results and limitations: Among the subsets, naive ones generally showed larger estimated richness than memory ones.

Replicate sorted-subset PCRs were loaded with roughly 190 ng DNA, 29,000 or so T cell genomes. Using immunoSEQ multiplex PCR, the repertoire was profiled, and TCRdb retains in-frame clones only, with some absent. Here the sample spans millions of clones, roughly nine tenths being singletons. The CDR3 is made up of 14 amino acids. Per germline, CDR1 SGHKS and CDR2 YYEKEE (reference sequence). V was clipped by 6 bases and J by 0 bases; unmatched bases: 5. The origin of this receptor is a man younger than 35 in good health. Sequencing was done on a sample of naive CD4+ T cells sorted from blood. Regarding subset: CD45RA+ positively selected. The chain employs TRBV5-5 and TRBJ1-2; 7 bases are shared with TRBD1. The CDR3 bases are TGTGCCAGCACCTTTGACAGGGCTAACTATGGCTACACCTTC. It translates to CASTFDRANYGYTF.